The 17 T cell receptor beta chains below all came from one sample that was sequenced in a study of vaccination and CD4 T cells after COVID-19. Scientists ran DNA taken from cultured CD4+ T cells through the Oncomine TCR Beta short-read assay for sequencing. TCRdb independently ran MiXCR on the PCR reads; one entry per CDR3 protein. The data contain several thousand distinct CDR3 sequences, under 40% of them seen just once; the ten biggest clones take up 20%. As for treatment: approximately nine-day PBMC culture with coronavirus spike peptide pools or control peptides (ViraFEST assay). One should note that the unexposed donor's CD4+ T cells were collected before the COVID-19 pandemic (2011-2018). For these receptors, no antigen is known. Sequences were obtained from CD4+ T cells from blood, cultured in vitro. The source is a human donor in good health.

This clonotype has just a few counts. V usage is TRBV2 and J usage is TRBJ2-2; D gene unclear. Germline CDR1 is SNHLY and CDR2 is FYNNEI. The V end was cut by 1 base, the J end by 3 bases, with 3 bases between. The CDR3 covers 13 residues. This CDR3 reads CASSEVDTGELFF. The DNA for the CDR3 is TGTGCCAGCAGTGAAGTTGACACCGGGGAGCTGTTTTTT.

The CDR3 DNA reads as TGTGCCAGTAGTTCAGGACAGGCCTATTACACTGAAGCTTTCTTT. Amino acid sequence: CASSSGQAYYTEAFF. This chain joins TRBV19 and TRBJ1-1; TRBD1 aligns across 7 bases. The J segment lost 3 bases and the V segment lost 5 bases, leaving 9 bases of the junction unmatched. There are 15 residues in the CDR3. In germline, CDR1 is LNHDA, CDR2 SQIVND (reference sequence).

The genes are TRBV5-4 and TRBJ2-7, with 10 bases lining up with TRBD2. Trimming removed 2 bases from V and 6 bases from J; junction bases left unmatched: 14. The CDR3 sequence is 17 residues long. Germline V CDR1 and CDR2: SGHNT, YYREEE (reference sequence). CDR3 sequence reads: CASSLPLAGVISGEQYF. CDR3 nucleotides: TGTGCCAGCAGCTTACCCCTAGCGGGAGTTATATCGGGCGAGCAGTACTTC.

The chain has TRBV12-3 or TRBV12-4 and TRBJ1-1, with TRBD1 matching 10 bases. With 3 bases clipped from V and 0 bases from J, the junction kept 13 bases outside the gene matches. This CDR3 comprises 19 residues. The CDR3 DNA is TGTGCCAGCAGTTTGACAGGGGGCATGGGCTCGGGCATGAACACTGAAGCTTTCTTT. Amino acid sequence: CASSLTGGMGSGMNTEAFF.

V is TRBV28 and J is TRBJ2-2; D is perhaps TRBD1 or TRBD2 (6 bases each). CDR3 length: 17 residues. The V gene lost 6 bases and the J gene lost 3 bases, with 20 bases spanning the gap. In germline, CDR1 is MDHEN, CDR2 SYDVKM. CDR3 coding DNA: TGTGCCAGCAGCCCGCCCCGGGCGGGGACACACACCGGGGAGCTGTTTTTT. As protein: CASSPPRAGTHTGELFF.

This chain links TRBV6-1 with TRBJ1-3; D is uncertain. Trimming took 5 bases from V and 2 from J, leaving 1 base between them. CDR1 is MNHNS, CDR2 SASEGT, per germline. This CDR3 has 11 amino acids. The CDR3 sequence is CASSTGNTIYF. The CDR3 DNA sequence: TGTGCCAGCAGTACTGGAAACACCATATATTTT.

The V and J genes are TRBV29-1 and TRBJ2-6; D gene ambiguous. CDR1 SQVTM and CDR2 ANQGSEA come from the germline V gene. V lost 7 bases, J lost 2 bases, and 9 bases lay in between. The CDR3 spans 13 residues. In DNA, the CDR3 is TGCAGCGCCTCCTCAGCTGGGGCCAACGTCCTGACTTTC. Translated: CSASSAGANVLTF.

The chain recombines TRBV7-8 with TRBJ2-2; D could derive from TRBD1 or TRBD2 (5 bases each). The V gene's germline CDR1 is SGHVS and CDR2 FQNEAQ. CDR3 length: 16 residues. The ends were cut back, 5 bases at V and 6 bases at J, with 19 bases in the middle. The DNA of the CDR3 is TGTGCCAGCAGCCAGGGTGGCAGGAGCGGTGCCGGGGAGCTGTTTTTT. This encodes CASSQGGRSGAGELFF.

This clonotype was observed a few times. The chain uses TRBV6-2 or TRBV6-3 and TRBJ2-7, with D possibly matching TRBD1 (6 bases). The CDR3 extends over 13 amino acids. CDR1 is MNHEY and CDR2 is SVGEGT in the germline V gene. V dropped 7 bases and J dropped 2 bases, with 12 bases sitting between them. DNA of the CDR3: TGTGCCAGCACCGGGACAACCACCTACGAGCAGTACTTC. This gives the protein CASTGTTTYEQYF.

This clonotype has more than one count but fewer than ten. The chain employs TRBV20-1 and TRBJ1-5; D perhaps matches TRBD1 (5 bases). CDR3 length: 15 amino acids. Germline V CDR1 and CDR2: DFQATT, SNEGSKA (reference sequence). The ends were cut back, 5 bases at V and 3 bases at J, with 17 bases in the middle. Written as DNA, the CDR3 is TGCAGTGCTGCCGGGCCGGAGGGGATCAATCAGCCCCAGCATTTT. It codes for CSAAGPEGINQPQHF.

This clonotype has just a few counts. CDR3 in DNA: TGCGCCAGCAGCTTCCCGGGTAGGCATATTATCTCCTACGAGCAGTACTTC. It codes for CASSFPGRHIISYEQYF. The V gene is TRBV5-1, the J gene TRBJ2-7; D not resolved. This CDR3 is built from 17 residues. Germline CDR1 SGHRS, CDR2 YFSETQ. Trimming took off 2 bases at V and 0 bases at J, with 18 bases between the two ends.

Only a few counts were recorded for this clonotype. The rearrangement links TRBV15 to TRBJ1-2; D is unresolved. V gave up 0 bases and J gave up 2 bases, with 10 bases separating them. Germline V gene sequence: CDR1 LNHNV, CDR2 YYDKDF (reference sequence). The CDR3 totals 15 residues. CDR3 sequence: CATSRDHETNYGYTF. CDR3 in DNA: TGTGCCACCAGCAGAGATCATGAGACCAACTATGGCTACACCTTC. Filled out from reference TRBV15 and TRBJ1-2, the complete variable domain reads DAMVIQNPRYQVTQFGKPVTLSCSQTLNHNVMYWYQQKSSQAPKLLFHYYDKDFNNEADTPDNFQSRRPNTSFCFLDIRSPGLGDTAMYLCATSRDHETNYGYTFGSGTRLTVV.

DNA for the CDR3: TGTGCCAGCTCACCACTTGGACAGGGGGAGTCGCAGTACTTC. Amino acid sequence: CASSPLGQGESQYF. V gene TRBV18 combines with J gene TRBJ2-7; TRBD1 aligns across 10 bases. The CDR3 runs 14 residues. Germline-derived CDR1 and CDR2 are KGHSH and LQKENI. J was trimmed by 9 bases and V by 1 base; bases with no gene match: 6.

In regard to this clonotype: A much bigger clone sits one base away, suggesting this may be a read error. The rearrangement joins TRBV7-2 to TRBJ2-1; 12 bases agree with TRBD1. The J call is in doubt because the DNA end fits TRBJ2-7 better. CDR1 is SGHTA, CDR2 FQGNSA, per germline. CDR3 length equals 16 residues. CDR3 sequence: CASNLVGGTGGNEQYF. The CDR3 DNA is TGTGCCAGCAACTTAGTTGGGGGGACAGGGGGCAATGAGCAGTACTTC.

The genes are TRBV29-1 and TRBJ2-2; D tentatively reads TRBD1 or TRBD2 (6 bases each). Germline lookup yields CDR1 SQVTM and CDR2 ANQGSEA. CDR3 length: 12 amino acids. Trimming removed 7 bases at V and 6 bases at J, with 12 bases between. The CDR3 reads CSGGAWAGELFF. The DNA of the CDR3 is TGCAGCGGGGGGGCATGGGCCGGGGAGCTGTTTTTT.

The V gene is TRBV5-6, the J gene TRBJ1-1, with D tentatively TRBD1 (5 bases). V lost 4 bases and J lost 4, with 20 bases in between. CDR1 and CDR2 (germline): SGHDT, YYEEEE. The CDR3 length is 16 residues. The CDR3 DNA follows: TGTGCCAGCAGCCCTTTAATGACAGTGGGATCCACTGAAGCTTTCTTT. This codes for CASSPLMTVGSTEAFF. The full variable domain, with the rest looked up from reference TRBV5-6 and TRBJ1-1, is DAGVTQSPTHLIKTRGQQVTLRCSPKSGHDTVSWYQQALGQGPQFIFQYYEEEERQRGNFPDRFSGHQFPNYSSELNVNALLLGDSALYLCASSPLMTVGSTEAFFGQGTRLTVV.

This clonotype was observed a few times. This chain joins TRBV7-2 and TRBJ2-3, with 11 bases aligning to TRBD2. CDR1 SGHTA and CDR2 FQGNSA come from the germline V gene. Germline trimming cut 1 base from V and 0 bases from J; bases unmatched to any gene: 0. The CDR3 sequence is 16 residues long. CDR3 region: CASSLGTSGSTDTQYF. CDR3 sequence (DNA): TGTGCCAGCAGCTTAGGGACTAGCGGGAGCACAGATACGCAGTATTTT.